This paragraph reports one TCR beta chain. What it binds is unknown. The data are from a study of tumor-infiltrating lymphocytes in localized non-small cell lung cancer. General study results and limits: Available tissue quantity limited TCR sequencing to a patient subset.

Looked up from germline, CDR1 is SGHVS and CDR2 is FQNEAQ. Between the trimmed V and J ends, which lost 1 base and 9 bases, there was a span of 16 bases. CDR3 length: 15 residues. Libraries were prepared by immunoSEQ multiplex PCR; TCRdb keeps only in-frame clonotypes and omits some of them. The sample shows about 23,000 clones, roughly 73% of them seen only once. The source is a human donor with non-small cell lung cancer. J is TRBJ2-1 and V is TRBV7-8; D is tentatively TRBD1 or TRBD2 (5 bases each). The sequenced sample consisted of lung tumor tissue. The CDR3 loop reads CASSLGGPSLVEQFF. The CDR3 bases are TGTGCCAGCAGCTTAGGGGGACCTAGTCTGGTTGAGCAGTTCTTC.